This T cell receptor beta chain is from a study of blood T cell repertoires in COVID-19. Study-wide context: Italy, Spain and the United States were the sources of the convalescent and acute COVID-19 samples. From T cells, B-cell-depleted T cells, or PBMCs came the material, which was cDNA or gDNA.

Original handling: The assay estimated nucleated cells by amplifying reference gene primers. Libraries were prepared by immunoSEQ multiplex PCR; TCRdb keeps only in-frame clonotypes and omits some of them. D and trimming were read from the DNA, whereas the V and J calls and clone size are those reported in that table. The repertoire holds 100,000 to 150,000 clones, with around 87% as singletons. With 4 bases removed from V and 3 bases from J, the gap between germline ends came to 14 bases. Germline V gene sequence: CDR1 SGHDT, CDR2 YYEEEE. The CDR3 sequence is 15 residues long. The specimen was peripheral blood. V gene TRBV5-6 combines with J gene TRBJ2-1; possible D gene TRBD1, 6 bases. This clonotype was obtained from a woman aged 60 to 75 with acute or convalescent COVID-19. CDR3 nucleotide sequence: TGTGCCAGCAGCCTGTTCGGGACAAACTACAATGAGCAGTTCTTC. This encodes CASSLFGTNYNEQFF.